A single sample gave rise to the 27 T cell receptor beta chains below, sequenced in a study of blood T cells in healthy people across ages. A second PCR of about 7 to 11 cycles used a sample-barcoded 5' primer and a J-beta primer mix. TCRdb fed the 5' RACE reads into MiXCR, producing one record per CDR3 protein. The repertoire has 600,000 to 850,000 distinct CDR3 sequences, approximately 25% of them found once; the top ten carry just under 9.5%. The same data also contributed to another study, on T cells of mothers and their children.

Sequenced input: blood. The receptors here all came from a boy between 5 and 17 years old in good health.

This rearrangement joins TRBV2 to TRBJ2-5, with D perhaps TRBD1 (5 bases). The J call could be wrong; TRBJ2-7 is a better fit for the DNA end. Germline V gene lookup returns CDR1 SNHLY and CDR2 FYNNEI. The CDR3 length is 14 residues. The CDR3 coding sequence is TGTGCCACCACTAATGGGGCTAGGGCGGACGAGCAGTACTTC. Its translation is CATTNGARADEQYF.

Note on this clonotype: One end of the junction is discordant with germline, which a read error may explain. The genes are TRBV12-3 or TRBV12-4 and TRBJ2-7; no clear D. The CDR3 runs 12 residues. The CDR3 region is CVSSLRADEQYF. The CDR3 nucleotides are TGTGTCAGCAGTTTAAGGGCAGACGAGCAGTACTTC.

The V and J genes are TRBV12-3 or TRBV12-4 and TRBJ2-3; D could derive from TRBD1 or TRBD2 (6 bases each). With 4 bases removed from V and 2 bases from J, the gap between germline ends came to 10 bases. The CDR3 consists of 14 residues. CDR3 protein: CASSWGATTDTQYF. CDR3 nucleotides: TGTGCCAGCAGTTGGGGGGCGACCACAGATACGCAGTATTTT.

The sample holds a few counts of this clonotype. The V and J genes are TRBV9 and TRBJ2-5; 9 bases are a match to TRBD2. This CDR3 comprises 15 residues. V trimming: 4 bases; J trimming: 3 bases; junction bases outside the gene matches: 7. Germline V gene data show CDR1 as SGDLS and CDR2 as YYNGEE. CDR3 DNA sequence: TGTGCCAGCAGCCCGTCAGCGGGAGGTAAAGAGACCCAGTACTTC. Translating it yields CASSPSAGGKETQYF.

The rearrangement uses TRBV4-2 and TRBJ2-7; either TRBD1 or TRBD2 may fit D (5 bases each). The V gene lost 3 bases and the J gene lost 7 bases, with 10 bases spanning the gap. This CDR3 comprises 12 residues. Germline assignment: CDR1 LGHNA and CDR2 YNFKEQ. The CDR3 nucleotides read TGTGCCAGCAGCCAGGACTGGGGGGAGCAGTACTTC. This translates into CASSQDWGEQYF.

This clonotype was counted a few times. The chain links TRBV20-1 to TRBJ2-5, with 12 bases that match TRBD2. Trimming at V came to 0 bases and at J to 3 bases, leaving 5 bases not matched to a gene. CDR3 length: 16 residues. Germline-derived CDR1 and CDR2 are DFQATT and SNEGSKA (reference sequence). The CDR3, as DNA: TGCAGTGCTAGAGAGGGGACTAGCGGGTTGGAAGAGACCCAGTACTTC. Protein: CSAREGTSGLEETQYF.

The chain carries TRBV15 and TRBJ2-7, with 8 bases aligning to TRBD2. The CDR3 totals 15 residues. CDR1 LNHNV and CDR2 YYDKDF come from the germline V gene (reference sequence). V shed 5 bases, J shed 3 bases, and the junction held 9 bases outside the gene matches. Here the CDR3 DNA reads TGTGCCACCAGCGAAGGGGCTAGCGGGTTCTACGAGCAGTACTTC. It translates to CATSEGASGFYEQYF.

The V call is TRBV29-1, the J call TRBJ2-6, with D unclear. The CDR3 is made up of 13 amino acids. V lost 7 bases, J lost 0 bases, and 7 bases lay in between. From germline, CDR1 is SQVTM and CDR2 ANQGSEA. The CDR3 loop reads CSAAISGANVLTF. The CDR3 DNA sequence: TGCAGCGCCGCCATCTCTGGGGCCAACGTCCTGACTTTC. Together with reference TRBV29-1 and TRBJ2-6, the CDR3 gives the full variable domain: SAVISQKPSRDICQRGTSLTIQCQVDSQVTMMFWYRQQPGQSLTLIATANQGSEATYESGFVIDKFPISRPNLTFSTLTVSNMSPEDSSIYLCSAAISGANVLTFGAGSRLTVL.

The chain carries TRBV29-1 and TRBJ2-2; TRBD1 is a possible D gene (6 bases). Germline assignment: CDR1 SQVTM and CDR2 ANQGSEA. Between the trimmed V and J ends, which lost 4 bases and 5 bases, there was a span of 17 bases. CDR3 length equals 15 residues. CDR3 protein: CSVVTNREGTGELFF. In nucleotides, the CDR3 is TGCAGCGTTGTAACGAACAGGGAAGGAACCGGGGAGCTGTTTTTT.

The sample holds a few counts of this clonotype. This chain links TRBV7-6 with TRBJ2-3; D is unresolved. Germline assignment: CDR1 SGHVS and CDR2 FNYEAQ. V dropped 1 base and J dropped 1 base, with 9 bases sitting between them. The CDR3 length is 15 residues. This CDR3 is CASSLEGERTDTQYF. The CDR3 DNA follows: TGTGCCAGCAGCTTAGAAGGCGAACGCACAGATACGCAGTATTTT.

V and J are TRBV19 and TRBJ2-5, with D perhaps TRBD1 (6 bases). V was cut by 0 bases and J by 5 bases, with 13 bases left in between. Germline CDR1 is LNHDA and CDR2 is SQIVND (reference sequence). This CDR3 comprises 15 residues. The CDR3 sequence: CASSIDGEGGETQYF. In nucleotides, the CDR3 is TGTGCCAGTAGTATAGATGGTGAAGGGGGTGAGACCCAGTACTTC.

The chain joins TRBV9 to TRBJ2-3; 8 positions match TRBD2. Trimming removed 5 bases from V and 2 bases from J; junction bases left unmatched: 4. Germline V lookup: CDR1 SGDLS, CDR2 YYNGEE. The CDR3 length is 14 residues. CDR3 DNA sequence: TGTGCCAGCAGTTTAGCGGGAAACACAGATACGCAGTATTTT. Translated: CASSLAGNTDTQYF.

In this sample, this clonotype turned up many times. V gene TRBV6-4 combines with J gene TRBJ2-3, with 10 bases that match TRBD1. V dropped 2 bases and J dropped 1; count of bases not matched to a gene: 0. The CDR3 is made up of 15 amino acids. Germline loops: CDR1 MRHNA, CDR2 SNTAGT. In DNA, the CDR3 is TGTGCCAGCAGTGACGGGACAGGGGGCACAGATACGCAGTATTTT. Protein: CASSDGTGGTDTQYF.

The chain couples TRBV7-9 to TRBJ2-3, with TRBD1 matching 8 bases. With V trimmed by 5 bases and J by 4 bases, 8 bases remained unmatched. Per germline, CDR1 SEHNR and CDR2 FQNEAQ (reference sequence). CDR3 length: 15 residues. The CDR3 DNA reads TGTGCCAGCAGCATCAAACAGGGGGTTGCAGATACGCAGTATTTT. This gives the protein CASSIKQGVADTQYF.

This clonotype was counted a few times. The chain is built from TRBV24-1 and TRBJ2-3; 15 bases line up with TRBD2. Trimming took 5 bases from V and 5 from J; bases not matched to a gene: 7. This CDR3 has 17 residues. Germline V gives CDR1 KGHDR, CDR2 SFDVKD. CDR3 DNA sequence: TGTGCCACCAGTGCCCGGGGACTAGCGGGGGGAGGAGATACGCAGTATTTT. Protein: CATSARGLAGGGDTQYF.

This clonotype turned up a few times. As DNA, the CDR3 is TGTGCCAGCAGCTCCCTCCAGGGACAGGACGAGCAGTACTTC. This codes for CASSSLQGQDEQYF. The gene calls are TRBV7-9 and TRBJ2-7; 8 bases agree with TRBD1. CDR3 length: 14 amino acids. Trimming cost V 4 bases and J 5 bases; bases outside gene matches: 7. Germline V gene sequence: CDR1 SEHNR, CDR2 FQNEAQ (reference sequence).

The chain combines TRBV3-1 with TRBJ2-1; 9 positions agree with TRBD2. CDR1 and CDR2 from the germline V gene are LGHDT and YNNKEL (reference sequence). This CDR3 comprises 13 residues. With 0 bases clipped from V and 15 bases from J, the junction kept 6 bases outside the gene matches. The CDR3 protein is CASSQDSREGPFF. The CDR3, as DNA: TGTGCCAGCAGCCAAGATTCGCGGGAGGGCCCGTTCTTC.

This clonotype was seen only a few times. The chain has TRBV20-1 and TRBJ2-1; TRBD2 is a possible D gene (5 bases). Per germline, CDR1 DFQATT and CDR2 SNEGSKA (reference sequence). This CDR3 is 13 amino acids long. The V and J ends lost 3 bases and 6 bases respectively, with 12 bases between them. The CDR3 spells CSARNPLGNEQFF. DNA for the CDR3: TGCAGTGCTAGGAATCCACTAGGCAATGAGCAGTTCTTC.

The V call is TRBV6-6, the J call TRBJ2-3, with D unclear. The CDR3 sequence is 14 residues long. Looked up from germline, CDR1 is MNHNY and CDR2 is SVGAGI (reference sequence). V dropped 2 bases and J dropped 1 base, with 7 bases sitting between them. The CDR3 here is CASSYAEGTDTQYF. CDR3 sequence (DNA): TGTGCCAGCAGTTACGCGGAAGGCACAGATACGCAGTATTTT.

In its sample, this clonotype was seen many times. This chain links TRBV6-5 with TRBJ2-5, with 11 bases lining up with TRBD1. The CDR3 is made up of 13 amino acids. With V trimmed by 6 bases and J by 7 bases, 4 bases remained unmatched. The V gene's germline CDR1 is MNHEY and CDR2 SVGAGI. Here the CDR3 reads CASSPGTGGTQYF. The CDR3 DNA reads TGTGCCAGCAGCCCCGGGACAGGGGGGACCCAGTACTTC.

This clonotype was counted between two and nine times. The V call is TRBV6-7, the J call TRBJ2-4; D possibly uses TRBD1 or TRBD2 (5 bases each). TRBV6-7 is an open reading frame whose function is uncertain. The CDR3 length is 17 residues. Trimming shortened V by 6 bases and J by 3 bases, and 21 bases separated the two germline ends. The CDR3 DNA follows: TGTGCCAGCAGAACGACCCGGGCCCGGGACGACAAAAACATTCAGTACTTC. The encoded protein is CASRTTRARDDKNIQYF.

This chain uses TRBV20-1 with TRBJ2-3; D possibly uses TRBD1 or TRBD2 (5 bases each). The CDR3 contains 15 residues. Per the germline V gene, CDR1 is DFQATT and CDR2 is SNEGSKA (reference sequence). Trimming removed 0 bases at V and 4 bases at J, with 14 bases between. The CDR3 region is CSARDGAGKADTQYF. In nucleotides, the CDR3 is TGCAGTGCTAGAGACGGGGCAGGGAAGGCAGATACGCAGTATTTT.

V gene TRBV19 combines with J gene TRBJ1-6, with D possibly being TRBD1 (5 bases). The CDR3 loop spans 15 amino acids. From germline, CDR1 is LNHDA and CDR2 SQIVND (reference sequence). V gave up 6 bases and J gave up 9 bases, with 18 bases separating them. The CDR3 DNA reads TGTGCCAGTAGCGGAAACGGGGGGAGCGGTTCACCCCTCCACTTT. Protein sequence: CASSGNGGSGSPLHF.

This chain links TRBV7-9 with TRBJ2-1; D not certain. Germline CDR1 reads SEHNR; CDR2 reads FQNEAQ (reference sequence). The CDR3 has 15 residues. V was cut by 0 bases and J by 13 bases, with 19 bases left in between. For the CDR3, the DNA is TGTGCCAGCAGCTTAGCCACAGCTCAGGCCCACTTACAGTTCTTC. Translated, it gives CASSLATAQAHLQFF.

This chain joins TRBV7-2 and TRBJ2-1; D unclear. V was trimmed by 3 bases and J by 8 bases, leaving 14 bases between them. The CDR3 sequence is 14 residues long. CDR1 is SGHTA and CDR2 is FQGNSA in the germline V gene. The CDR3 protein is CASSLGYFTDEQFF. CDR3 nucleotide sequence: TGTGCCAGCAGCTTGGGGTATTTCACGGATGAGCAGTTCTTC. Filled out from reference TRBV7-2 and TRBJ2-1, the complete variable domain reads GAGVSQSPSNKVTEKGKDVELRCDPISGHTALYWYRQSLGQGLEFLIYFQGNSAPDKSGLPSDRFSAERTGGSVSTLTIQRTQQEDSAVYLCASSLGYFTDEQFFGPGTRLTVL.

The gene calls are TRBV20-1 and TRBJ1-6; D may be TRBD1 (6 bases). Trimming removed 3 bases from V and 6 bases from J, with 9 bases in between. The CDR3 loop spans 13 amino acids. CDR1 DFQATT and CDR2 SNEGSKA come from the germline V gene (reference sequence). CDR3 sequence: CSARRGGNSPLHF. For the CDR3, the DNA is TGCAGTGCTAGGCGAGGGGGTAATTCACCCCTCCACTTT.

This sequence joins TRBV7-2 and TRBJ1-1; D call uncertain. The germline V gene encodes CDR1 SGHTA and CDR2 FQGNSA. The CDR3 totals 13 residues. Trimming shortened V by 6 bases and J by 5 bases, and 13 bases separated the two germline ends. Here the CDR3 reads CASSLKAGTEAFF. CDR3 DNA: TGTGCCAGCAGTTTGAAAGCGGGGACTGAAGCTTTCTTT.